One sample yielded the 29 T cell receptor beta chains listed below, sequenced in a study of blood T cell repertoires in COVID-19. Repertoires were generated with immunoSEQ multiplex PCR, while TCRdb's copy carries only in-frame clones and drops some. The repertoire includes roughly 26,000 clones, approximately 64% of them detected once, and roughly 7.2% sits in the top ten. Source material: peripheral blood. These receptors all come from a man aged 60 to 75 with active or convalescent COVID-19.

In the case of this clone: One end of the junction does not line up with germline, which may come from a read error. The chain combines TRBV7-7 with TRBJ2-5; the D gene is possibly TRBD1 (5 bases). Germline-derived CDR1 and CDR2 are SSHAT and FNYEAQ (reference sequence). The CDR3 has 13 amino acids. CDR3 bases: TGTGCTAGCAGCTTAGGACAAATCGAGACCCAGTACTTC. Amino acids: CASSLGQIETQYF.

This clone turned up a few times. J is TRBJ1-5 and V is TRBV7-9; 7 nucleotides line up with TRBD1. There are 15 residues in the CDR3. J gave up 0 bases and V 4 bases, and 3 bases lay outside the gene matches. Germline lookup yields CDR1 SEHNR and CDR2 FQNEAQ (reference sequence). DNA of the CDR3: TGTGCCAGCAGCTCACAGGGGAATAGCAATCAGCCCCAGCATTTT. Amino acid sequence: CASSSQGNSNQPQHF.

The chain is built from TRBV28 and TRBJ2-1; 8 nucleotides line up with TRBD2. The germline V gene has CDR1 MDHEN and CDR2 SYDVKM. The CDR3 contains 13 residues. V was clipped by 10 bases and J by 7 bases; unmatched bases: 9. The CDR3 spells CATSGLARNEQFF. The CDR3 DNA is TGTGCCACCTCTGGACTAGCCCGGAATGAGCAGTTCTTC.

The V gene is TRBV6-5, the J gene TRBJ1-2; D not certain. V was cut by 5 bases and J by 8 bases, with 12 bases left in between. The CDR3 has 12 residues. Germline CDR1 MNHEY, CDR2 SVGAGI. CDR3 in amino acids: CASSIRGGGYTF. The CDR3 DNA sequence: TGTGCCAGCAGTATCCGCGGTGGGGGCTACACCTTC.

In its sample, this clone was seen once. CDR3 protein: CASGGTVGSPLHF. CDR3 DNA sequence: TGTGCCAGCGGCGGGACAGTCGGGTCACCCCTCCACTTT. V usage is TRBV7-9 and J usage is TRBJ1-6; 7 positions match TRBD1. CDR1 is SEHNR, CDR2 FQNEAQ, per germline (reference sequence). The CDR3 is 13 residues long. V trimming: 8 bases; J trimming: 10 bases; junction bases outside the gene matches: 8.

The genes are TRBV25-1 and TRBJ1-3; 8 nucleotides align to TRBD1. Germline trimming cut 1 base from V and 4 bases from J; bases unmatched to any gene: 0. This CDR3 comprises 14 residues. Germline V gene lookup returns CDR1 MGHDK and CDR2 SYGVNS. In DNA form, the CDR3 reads TGTGCCAGCAGTGAATCAGGGGGCGGAAACACCATATATTTT. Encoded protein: CASSESGGGNTIYF.

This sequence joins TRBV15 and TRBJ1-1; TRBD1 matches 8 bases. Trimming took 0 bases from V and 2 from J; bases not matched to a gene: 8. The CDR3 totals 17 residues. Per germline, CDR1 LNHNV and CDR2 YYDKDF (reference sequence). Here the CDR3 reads CATSRDLWGQVNTEAFF. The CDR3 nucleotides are TGTGCCACCAGCAGAGACTTATGGGGACAGGTAAACACTGAAGCTTTCTTT.

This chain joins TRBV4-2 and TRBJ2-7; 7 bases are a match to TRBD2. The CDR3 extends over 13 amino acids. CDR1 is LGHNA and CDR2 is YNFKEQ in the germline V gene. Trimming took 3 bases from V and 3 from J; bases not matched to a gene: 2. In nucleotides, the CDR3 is TGTGCCAGCAGCCAGGGCGGGGGCTACGAGCAGTACTTC. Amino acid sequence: CASSQGGGYEQYF.

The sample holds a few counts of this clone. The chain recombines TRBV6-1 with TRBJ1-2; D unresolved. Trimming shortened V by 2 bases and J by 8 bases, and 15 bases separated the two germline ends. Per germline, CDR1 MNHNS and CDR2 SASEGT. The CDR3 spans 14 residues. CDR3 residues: CASSERYSPRGYTF. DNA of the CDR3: TGTGCCAGCAGTGAACGATATAGCCCGAGAGGCTACACCTTC.

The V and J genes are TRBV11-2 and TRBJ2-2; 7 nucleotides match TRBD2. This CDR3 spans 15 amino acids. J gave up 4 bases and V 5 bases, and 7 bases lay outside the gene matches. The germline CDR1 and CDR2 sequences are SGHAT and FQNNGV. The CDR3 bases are TGTGCCAGCAGCCTCGGGAGGAGGAGCACCGGGGAGCTGTTTTTT. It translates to CASSLGRRSTGELFF. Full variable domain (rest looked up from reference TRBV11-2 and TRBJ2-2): EAGVAQSPRYKIIEKRQSVAFWCNPISGHATLYWYQQILGQGPKLLIQFQNNGVVDDSQLPKDRFSAERLKGVDSTLKIQPAKLEDSAVYLCASSLGRRSTGELFFGEGSRLTVL.

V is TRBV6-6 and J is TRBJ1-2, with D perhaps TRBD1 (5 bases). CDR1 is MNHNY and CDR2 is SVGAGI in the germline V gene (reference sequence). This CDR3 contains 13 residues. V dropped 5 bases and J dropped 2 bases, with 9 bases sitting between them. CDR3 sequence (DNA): TGTGCCAGCAGTCCAGGGCCAAACTATGGCTACACCTTC. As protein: CASSPGPNYGYTF.

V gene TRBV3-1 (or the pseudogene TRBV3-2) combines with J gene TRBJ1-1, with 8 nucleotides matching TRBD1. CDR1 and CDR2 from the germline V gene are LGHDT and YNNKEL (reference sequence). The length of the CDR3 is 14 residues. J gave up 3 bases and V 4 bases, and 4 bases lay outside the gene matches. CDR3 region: CASSRGQGYTEAFF. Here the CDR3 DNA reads TGTGCCAGCAGCCGTGGACAGGGCTACACTGAAGCTTTCTTT.

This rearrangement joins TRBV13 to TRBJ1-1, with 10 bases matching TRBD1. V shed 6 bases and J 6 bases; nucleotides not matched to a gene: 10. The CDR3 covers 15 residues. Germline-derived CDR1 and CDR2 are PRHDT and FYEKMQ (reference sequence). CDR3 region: CASRTTPTGGPEAFF. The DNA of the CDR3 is TGTGCCAGCAGAACTACCCCGACAGGGGGCCCTGAAGCTTTCTTT.

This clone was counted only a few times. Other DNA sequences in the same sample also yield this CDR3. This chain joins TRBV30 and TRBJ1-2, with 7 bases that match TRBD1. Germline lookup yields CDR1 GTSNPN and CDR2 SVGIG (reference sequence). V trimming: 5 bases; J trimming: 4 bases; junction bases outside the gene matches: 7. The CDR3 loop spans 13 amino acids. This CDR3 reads CAWGRDRPYGYTF. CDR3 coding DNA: TGTGCCTGGGGAAGGGACAGACCCTATGGCTACACCTTC.

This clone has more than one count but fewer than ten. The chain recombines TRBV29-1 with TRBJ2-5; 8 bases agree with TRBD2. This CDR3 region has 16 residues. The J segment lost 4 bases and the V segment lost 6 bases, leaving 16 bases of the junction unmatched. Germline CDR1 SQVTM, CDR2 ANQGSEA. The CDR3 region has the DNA TGCAGCGTAGGATCTCGGACTAGCATGCGGGGAGAGACCCAGTACTTC. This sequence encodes CSVGSRTSMRGETQYF.

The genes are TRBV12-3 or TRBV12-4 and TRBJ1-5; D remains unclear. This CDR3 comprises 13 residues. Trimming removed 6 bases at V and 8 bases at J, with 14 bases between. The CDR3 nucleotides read TGTGCCAGCAGCCCTGGACGGACTAAGCCCCAGCATTTT. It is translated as CASSPGRTKPQHF.

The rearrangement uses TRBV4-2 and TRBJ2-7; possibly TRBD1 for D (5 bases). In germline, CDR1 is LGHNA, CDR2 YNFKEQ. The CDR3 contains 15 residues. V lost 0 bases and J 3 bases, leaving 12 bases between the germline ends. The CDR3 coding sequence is TGTGCCAGCAGCCAAGATCAGGGCTCCATCTACGAGCAGTACTTC. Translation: CASSQDQGSIYEQYF.

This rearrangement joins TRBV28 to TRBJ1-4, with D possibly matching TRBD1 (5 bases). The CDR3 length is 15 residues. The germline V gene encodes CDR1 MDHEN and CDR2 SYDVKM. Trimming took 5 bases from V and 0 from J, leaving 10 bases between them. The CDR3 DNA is TGTGCCAGCAGTATCCAGGGCGCAACTAATGAAAAACTGTTTTTT. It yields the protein CASSIQGATNEKLFF.

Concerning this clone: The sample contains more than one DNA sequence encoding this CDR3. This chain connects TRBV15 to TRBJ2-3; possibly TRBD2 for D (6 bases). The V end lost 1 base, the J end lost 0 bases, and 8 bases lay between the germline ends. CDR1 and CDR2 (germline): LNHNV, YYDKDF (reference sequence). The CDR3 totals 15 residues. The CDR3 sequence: CATSRGGGSTDTQYF. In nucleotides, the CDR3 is TGTGCCACCAGCAGAGGTGGGGGGAGCACAGATACGCAGTATTTT.

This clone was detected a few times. CDR3 sequence: CASSPDTYSPLHF. Written as DNA, the CDR3 is TGCGCCAGCAGCCCGGACACTTATTCACCCCTCCACTTT. This sequence joins TRBV5-1 and TRBJ1-6, with TRBD1 as a possible D gene (5 bases). V lost 4 bases, J lost 8 bases, and 10 bases lay in between. The CDR3 is made up of 13 amino acids. Germline V gives CDR1 SGHRS, CDR2 YFSETQ.

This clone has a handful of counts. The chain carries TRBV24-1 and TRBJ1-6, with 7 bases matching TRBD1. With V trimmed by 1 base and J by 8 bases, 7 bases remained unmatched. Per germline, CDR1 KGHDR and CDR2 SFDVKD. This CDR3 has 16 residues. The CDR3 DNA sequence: TGTGCCACCAGTGATTTCGCAGGGGGAAAGTATTCACCCCTCCACTTT. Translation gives CATSDFAGGKYSPLHF.

Here the CDR3 DNA reads TGTGCCAGCAGCGTAGGCGGGCCCGGCGGGGTTACGTATGGCTACACCTTC. It yields the protein CASSVGGPGGVTYGYTF. V and J are TRBV9 and TRBJ1-2, with unresolved D. V dropped 0 bases and J dropped 5 bases, with 20 bases sitting between them. CDR1 is SGDLS and CDR2 is YYNGEE in the germline V gene. This CDR3 comprises 17 residues.

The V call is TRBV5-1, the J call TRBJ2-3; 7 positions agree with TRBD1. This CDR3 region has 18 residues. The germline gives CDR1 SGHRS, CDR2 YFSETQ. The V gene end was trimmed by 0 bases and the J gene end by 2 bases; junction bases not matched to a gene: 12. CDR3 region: CASSLGSGWDRYTDTQYF. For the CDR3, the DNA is TGCGCCAGCAGCTTGGGGTCGGGGTGGGACAGATACACAGATACGCAGTATTTT.

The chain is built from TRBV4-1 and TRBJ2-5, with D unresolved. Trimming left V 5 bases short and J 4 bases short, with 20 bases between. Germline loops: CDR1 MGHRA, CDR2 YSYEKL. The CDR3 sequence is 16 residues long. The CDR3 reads CASSARRLGLLETQYF. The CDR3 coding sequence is TGCGCCAGCAGCGCCCGCCGTCTAGGTCTTCTAGAGACCCAGTACTTC.

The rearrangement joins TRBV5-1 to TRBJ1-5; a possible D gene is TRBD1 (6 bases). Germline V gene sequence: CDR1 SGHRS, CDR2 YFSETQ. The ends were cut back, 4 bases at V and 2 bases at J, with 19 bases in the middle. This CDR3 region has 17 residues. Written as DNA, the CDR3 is TGCGCCAGCAGCCTGGCGACGGACAGAAAGGGCAATCAGCCCCAGCATTTT. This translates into CASSLATDRKGNQPQHF.

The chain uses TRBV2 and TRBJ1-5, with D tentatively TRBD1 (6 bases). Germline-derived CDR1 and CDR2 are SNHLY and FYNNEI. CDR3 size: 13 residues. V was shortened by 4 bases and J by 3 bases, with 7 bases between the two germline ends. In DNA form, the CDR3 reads TGTGCCAGCAGTGCAGGGGTCAATCAGCCCCAGCATTTT. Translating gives CASSAGVNQPQHF.

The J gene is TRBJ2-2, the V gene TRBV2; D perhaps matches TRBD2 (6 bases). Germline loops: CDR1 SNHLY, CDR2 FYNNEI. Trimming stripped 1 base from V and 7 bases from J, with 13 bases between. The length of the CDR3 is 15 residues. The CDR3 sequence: CASSEVGGYGGELFF. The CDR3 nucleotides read TGTGCCAGCAGTGAAGTTGGGGGGTACGGCGGGGAGCTGTTTTTT.

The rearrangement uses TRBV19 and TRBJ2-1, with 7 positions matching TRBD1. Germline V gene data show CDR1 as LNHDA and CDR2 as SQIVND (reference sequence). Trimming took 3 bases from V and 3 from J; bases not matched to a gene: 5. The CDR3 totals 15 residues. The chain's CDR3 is CASSIKGAFYNEQFF. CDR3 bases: TGTGCCAGTAGTATCAAGGGGGCTTTCTACAATGAGCAGTTCTTC.

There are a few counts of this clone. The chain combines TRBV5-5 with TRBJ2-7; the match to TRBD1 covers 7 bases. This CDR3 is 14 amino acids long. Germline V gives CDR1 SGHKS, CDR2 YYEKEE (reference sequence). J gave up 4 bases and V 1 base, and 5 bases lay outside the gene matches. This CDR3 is CASSLQGQVYEQYF. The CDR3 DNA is TGTGCCAGCAGCTTGCAAGGACAGGTTTACGAGCAGTACTTC.